The T cell receptor beta chain described here comes from a study of T cells after yellow fever vaccination. Study-level points and caveats: Reappearance after the booster was observed for most primary-vaccination clones (roughly 97% CD4, over 75% CD8). A secondary response was less intense yet reached its peak sooner, at day 5 versus 15.

Turning to this clonotype: Its target is unknown.

V was clipped by 4 bases and J by 7 bases, with 17 bases between them. CDR1 is LGHDT, CDR2 YNNKEL, per germline (reference sequence). CDR3 length: 16 amino acids. TCR cDNA, made by 5'RACE template switching, carried an added universal primer site and UMIs. From the 5' RACE reads, TCRdb called clonotypes with MiXCR, one entry per CDR3 protein. The sample has about 300,000 distinct CDR3 sequences; roughly 7% are singletons. The TCR comes from a man between 18 and 35 years old who received the YFV17D yellow fever vaccine. V usage is TRBV3-1 and J usage is TRBJ1-6, with D perhaps TRBD1 (6 bases). The input for sequencing was PBMCs, taken 35 to 50 days after the first yellow fever vaccination. CDR3 residues: CASSPPQDRRNSPLHF. The CDR3 nucleotides are TGTGCCAGCAGCCCCCCCCAGGACAGACGAAATTCACCCCTCCACTTT.